This T cell receptor beta chain was recorded in a study of T cells in Graves' hyperthyroidism and ophthalmopathy. Germline-derived CDR1 and CDR2 are DFQATT and SNEGSKA (reference sequence). Trimming removed 2 bases from V and 4 bases from J, with 29 bases in between. The CDR3 runs to 19 residues. Out of over 7.5 ml of fresh peripheral blood came the PBMCs. TCR beta CDR3 sequences were amplified from RNA transcripts. During a first-round RT-PCR of the TCR CDR3, the HTBI primer set was used. TCRdb used MiXCR to reprocess the multiplex PCR reads, holding one entry per CDR3 protein. The sample yields around 570,000 distinct CDR3 sequences, just under 20% seen once.

This TCR came from a man aged 40-49 years with Graves' ophthalmopathy. The gene calls are TRBV20-1 and TRBJ1-1; D may be TRBD1 (5 bases). Sample: blood. The CDR3 bases are TGCAGTGCTAGAAACGACTTGGATCCCGCGGGGGTGTGGGGCACTGAAGCTTTCTTT. Amino acids: CSARNDLDPAGVWGTEAFF.